The 31 T cell receptor beta chains given below trace back to one sample, sequenced in a study of T cells in Graves' hyperthyroidism and ophthalmopathy. Amplification of TCR beta CDR3 regions was performed using RNA transcripts as template. The primer set for the first-round RT-PCR of the TCR CDR3 was HTBI. A single record per CDR3 protein comes from TCRdb applying MiXCR to the multiplex PCR reads. The sample carries approximately 640,000 distinct CDR3 sequences, roughly 17% recorded once. The sample consisted of blood. The receptors shown here come from a man aged 50 to 60 with Graves' hyperthyroidism.

This chain joins TRBV7-3 and TRBJ2-2, with D possibly TRBD2 on 5 matching bases. V lost 4 bases, J lost 1 base, and 13 bases lay in between. The V gene's germline CDR1 is SGHTA and CDR2 FQGTGA. There are 16 residues in the CDR3. CDR3 DNA: TGTGCCAGCAGCTCCCGGGGTGCTAGGAACACCGGGGAGCTGTTTTTT. Its protein is CASSSRGARNTGELFF.

The chain uses TRBV7-9 and TRBJ2-1; 9 nucleotides match TRBD2. The ends lost 5 bases at V and 8 bases at J; junction bases unmatched: 7. The germline gives CDR1 SEHNR, CDR2 FQNEAQ (reference sequence). The CDR3 sequence is 14 residues long. The CDR3 DNA is TGTGCCAGCAGCCTTAGCGGGAGTATCGATGAGCAGTTCTTC. This codes for CASSLSGSIDEQFF.

This clonotype was observed many times. This chain uses TRBV28 with TRBJ2-6; D is uncertain. CDR1 is MDHEN, CDR2 SYDVKM, per germline. V lost 4 bases and J lost 0, with 16 bases in between. There are 18 residues in the CDR3. The CDR3 DNA reads as TGTGCCAGCAGTTCGATTTCAGGCACTTACTCTGGGGCCAACGTCCTGACTTTC. Protein product: CASSSISGTYSGANVLTF.

This clonotype was counted ten times or more. J is TRBJ2-5 and V is TRBV3-1, with TRBD2 as a possible D gene (6 bases). Trimming pared 4 bases from V and 2 bases from J, leaving 14 bases between. CDR3 length: 15 residues. CDR1 and CDR2 (germline): LGHDT, YNNKEL (reference sequence). The CDR3 DNA reads TGTGCCAGCAGCCTCGCCGGGACTCAACAAGAGACCCAGTACTTC. Its protein is CASSLAGTQQETQYF.

The chain uses TRBV20-1 and TRBJ1-6; 9 bases fit TRBD1. V was pared by 2 bases and J by 7 bases, with 3 bases of the junction left unmatched. Germline CDR1 is DFQATT and CDR2 is SNEGSKA (reference sequence). The CDR3 length is 14 residues. The CDR3 is CSARPGQGNSPLHF. The CDR3 DNA reads TGCAGTGCTAGACCGGGACAGGGAAATTCACCCCTCCACTTT.

CDR3 nucleotides: TGTGCCACCAGCAGACCCCGAAGGGGTTTGAACACTGAAGCTTTCTTT. This sequence encodes CATSRPRRGLNTEAFF. The chain carries TRBV15 and TRBJ1-1, with D possibly being TRBD1 (5 bases). The CDR3 loop spans 16 amino acids. Germline lookup yields CDR1 LNHNV and CDR2 YYDKDF (reference sequence). Trimming left V 2 bases short and J 0 bases short, with 13 bases between.

This clonotype has just a few counts. V and J are TRBV12-3 or TRBV12-4 and TRBJ2-7; the D is unclear. This CDR3 has 11 residues. The V end lost 8 bases, the J end lost 5 bases, and 10 bases lay between the germline ends. The CDR3, as DNA: TGTGCCAGCGGGTTCAACCACGAGCAGTACTTC. Its protein product is CASGFNHEQYF.

The V gene is TRBV6-2 or TRBV6-3, the J gene TRBJ2-2, with 7 nucleotides matching TRBD1. Germline values: CDR1 MNHEY, CDR2 SVGEGT. V shed 7 bases, J shed 0 bases, and the junction held 5 bases outside the gene matches. This CDR3 region has 15 residues. CDR3 DNA sequence: TGTGCCAGCATCGGACAGGCCTCGAACACCGGGGAGCTGTTTTTT. Its translation: CASIGQASNTGELFF.

The table lists this clonotype with many counts. The V gene is TRBV12-3 or TRBV12-4, the J gene TRBJ1-3; D remains unclear. Trimming shortened V by 3 bases and J by 0 bases, and 9 bases separated the two germline ends. The CDR3 spans 15 residues. The CDR3 bases are TGTGCCAGCAGTTTTCGGACCTACTCTGGAAACACCATATATTTT. This translates into CASSFRTYSGNTIYF.

The chain is built from TRBV19 and TRBJ1-4; TRBD1 matches 7 bases. The V and J ends lost 3 bases and 8 bases, in that order; junction bases with no gene match: 6. CDR1 is LNHDA, CDR2 SQIVND, per germline (reference sequence). The CDR3 length is 14 residues. DNA for the CDR3: TGTGCCAGTAGTATTAACAGGGGCGAGGAAAAACTGTTTTTT. Residues: CASSINRGEEKLFF.

This clonotype has a count of ten or more. The genes are TRBV2 and TRBJ2-5, with D possibly called TRBD1 or TRBD2 (6 bases each). The V end lost 2 bases, the J end lost 5 bases, and 15 bases lay between the germline ends. Looked up from germline, CDR1 is SNHLY and CDR2 is FYNNEI. The CDR3 is made up of 15 amino acids. In DNA, the CDR3 is TGTGCCAGCAGTGAAAATGTGGGGGGCAGGGAGACCCAGTACTTC. The encoded protein is CASSENVGGRETQYF.

This clonotype was observed a few times. The chain is built from TRBV19 and TRBJ1-1; a weak D match, TRBD1 (5 bases). V was cut by 3 bases and J by 0 bases, with 8 bases left in between. This CDR3 has 14 amino acids. Germline CDR1 LNHDA, CDR2 SQIVND (reference sequence). The CDR3 is CASSMRGMNTEAFF. As DNA, the CDR3 is TGTGCCAGTAGTATGCGGGGGATGAACACTGAAGCTTTCTTT.

The chain joins TRBV5-4 to TRBJ2-1, with 10 nucleotides matching TRBD2. Germline CDR1 and CDR2: SGHNT and YYREEE (reference sequence). Trimming cost V 0 bases and J 4 bases; bases outside gene matches: 7. This CDR3 region has 17 residues. The CDR3 nucleotides read TGTGCCAGCAGCTTGGGGGGGGCACTAGCGGGGTACAATGAGCAGTTCTTC. This translates into CASSLGGALAGYNEQFF.

The chain has TRBV7-6 and TRBJ2-7; 15 positions match TRBD2. The germline V gene encodes CDR1 SGHVS and CDR2 FNYEAQ. V lost 5 bases, J lost 2 bases, and 7 bases stayed unmatched. The CDR3 sequence is 17 residues long. CDR3 DNA sequence: TGTGCCAGCAGCAGCAGGACTAGCGGGAGGGGACCCTACGAGCAGTACTTC. This gives the protein CASSSRTSGRGPYEQYF.

This clonotype is a singleton in its sample. The chain joins TRBV6-1 to TRBJ2-1; TRBD2 aligns across 10 bases. After removal of 0 bases from V and 8 bases from J, the junction contained 10 bases not matched to a gene. The CDR3 is 17 amino acids. Germline-derived CDR1 and CDR2 are MNHNS and SASEGT. The DNA of the CDR3 is TGTGCCAGCAGTGAAGCGCTTTCTAGCGGGAGTAGGGATGAGCAGTTCTTC. Translation gives CASSEALSSGSRDEQFF.

This clonotype was observed many times. The chain is built from TRBV2 and TRBJ2-1; D is undetermined. The CDR3 runs to 14 residues. Germline values: CDR1 SNHLY, CDR2 FYNNEI. Trimming removed 7 bases from V and 3 bases from J, with 13 bases in between. In DNA form, the CDR3 reads TGTGCCAGCAAAAGCGATTGGGACTACAATGAGCAGTTCTTC. Its protein product is CASKSDWDYNEQFF. Variable domain in full (rest from reference TRBV2 and TRBJ2-1): EPEVTQTPSHQVTQMGQEVILRCVPISNHLYFYWYRQILGQKVEFLVSFYNNEISEKSEIFDDQFSVERPDGSNFTLKIRSTKLEDSAMYFCASKSDWDYNEQFFGPGTRLTVL.

This clonotype appeared once. This chain connects TRBV4-1 to TRBJ1-6; D uncertain. Germline V lookup: CDR1 MGHRA, CDR2 YSYEKL. The germline V and J ends were trimmed by 0 bases and 9 bases, with 12 bases remaining between them. This CDR3 has 15 residues. The CDR3 reads CASSQDQVKGSPLHF. CDR3 in DNA: TGCGCCAGCAGCCAAGATCAGGTGAAGGGTTCACCCCTCCACTTT.

This clonotype was counted many times. This chain links TRBV24-1 with TRBJ2-5; 7 bases line up with TRBD2. The V and J ends lost 10 bases and 4 bases, in that order; junction bases with no gene match: 11. CDR1 is KGHDR, CDR2 SFDVKD, per germline. This CDR3 region has 14 residues. CDR3: CATWEGGGAETQYF. The CDR3 DNA follows: TGTGCCACTTGGGAGGGAGGAGGGGCAGAGACCCAGTACTTC.

This clonotype came up many times. The rearrangement links TRBV28 to TRBJ2-1; 10 bases match TRBD2. This CDR3 comprises 18 residues. V trimming: 3 bases; J trimming: 0 bases; junction bases outside the gene matches: 8. Germline assignment: CDR1 MDHEN and CDR2 SYDVKM. In DNA, the CDR3 is TGTGCCAGCAGTTTTCCCGGGACTAGCGCCAGCTCCTACAATGAGCAGTTCTTC. Its protein is CASSFPGTSASSYNEQFF.

As regards this clonotype: Germline and junction disagree at one end, which may indicate a read error. This chain joins TRBV18 and TRBJ2-1, with 12 bases fitting TRBD2. The germline V gene has CDR1 KGHSH and CDR2 LQKENI. The CDR3 runs to 14 residues. Here the CDR3 reads CVSSLLAGGDEQFF. The CDR3 DNA reads as TGTGTCAGCTCACTGCTAGCGGGAGGGGATGAGCAGTTCTTC.

The chain links TRBV6-2 or TRBV6-3 to TRBJ2-7, with TRBD1 identical over 8 bases. Germline assignment: CDR1 MNHEY and CDR2 SVGEGT. After removal of 6 bases from V and 2 bases from J, the junction contained 9 bases not matched to a gene. The CDR3 extends over 15 amino acids. As DNA, the CDR3 is TGTGCCAGCAGCGAAACAGGGGGGATCACCTACGAGCAGTACTTC. Amino acids: CASSETGGITYEQYF.

This clonotype was counted ten times or more. The chain combines TRBV12-3 or TRBV12-4 with TRBJ2-1, with TRBD2 identical over 7 bases. With V trimmed by 3 bases and J by 2 bases, 7 bases remained unmatched. The CDR3 is made up of 16 amino acids. The chain's CDR3 is CASSFAPSGPYNEQFF. The DNA for the CDR3 is TGTGCCAGCAGTTTTGCGCCTAGCGGACCCTACAATGAGCAGTTCTTC.

This clonotype was picked up many times. The chain employs TRBV7-8 and TRBJ2-5; 7 positions agree with TRBD1. The CDR3 sequence is 14 residues long. J lost 1 base, V lost 5 bases, and 4 bases had no gene match. Germline loops: CDR1 SGHVS, CDR2 FQNEAQ. In DNA form, the CDR3 reads TGTGCCAGCAGCAAAGGGACAGTCCAAGAGACCCAGTACTTC. It encodes CASSKGTVQETQYF.

This clonotype was observed a handful of times. The chain combines TRBV7-9 with TRBJ2-7; 10 positions match TRBD2. Looked up from germline, CDR1 is SEHNR and CDR2 is FQNEAQ (reference sequence). Trimming removed 2 bases from V and 4 bases from J; junction bases left unmatched: 29. This CDR3 is 23 amino acids long. The chain's CDR3 is CASSLPGRTGVGSSGTSVYEQYF. The CDR3 DNA follows: TGTGCCAGCAGCTTACCAGGCAGGACGGGGGTCGGTTCGTCGGGGACTAGCGTTTACGAGCAGTACTTC.

This clonotype was detected ten times or more. The rearrangement uses TRBV20-1 and TRBJ2-1; unclear D gene. The CDR3 contains 10 residues. Germline CDR1 is DFQATT and CDR2 is SNEGSKA (reference sequence). Trimming shortened V by 8 bases and J by 5 bases, and 7 bases separated the two germline ends. CDR3 sequence reads: CSFSDNEQFF. The CDR3 coding sequence is TGCAGTTTTTCGGACAATGAGCAGTTCTTC.

This clonotype was counted many times. The chain is built from TRBV12-3 or TRBV12-4 and TRBJ2-3; 8 nucleotides agree with TRBD1. Trimming at V came to 4 bases and at J to 7 bases, leaving 10 bases not matched to a gene. The CDR3 length is 15 residues. For the CDR3, the DNA is TGTGCCAGCAGTTCTCCTTGGACAGGGAGGAATACGCAGTATTTT. This codes for CASSSPWTGRNTQYF.

The rearrangement joins TRBV28 to TRBJ2-1, with D maybe TRBD2 (5 bases). The length of the CDR3 is 16 residues. Between the trimmed V and J ends, which lost 4 bases and 0 bases, there was a span of 13 bases. Germline V gene sequence: CDR1 MDHEN, CDR2 SYDVKM. The chain's CDR3 is CASSWADSSSYNEQFF. DNA of the CDR3: TGTGCCAGCAGTTGGGCGGACTCAAGCTCCTACAATGAGCAGTTCTTC. Full variable domain (rest looked up from reference TRBV28 and TRBJ2-1): DVKVTQSSRYLVKRTGEKVFLECVQDMDHENMFWYRQDPGLGLRLIYFSYDVKMKEKGDIPEGYSVSREKKERFSLILESASTNQTSMYLCASSWADSSSYNEQFFGPGTRLTVL.

There are a few counts of this clonotype. This chain links TRBV28 with TRBJ2-3; D might be TRBD1 (5 bases). Germline CDR1 reads MDHEN; CDR2 reads SYDVKM. This CDR3 region has 16 residues. Trimming left V 10 bases short and J 4 bases short, with 24 bases between. The chain's CDR3 is CATLFRASAFADTQYF. The CDR3 bases are TGTGCCACACTATTCAGGGCGTCGGCCTTCGCAGATACGCAGTATTTT. Looking up the rest from reference TRBV28 and TRBJ2-3 gives the full variable domain: DVKVTQSSRYLVKRTGEKVFLECVQDMDHENMFWYRQDPGLGLRLIYFSYDVKMKEKGDIPEGYSVSREKKERFSLILESASTNQTSMYLCATLFRASAFADTQYFGPGTRLTVL.

This clonotype occurred many times. The chain recombines TRBV28 with TRBJ2-7; 7 nucleotides line up with TRBD2. This CDR3 is 15 amino acids long. Losses at the gene ends were 7 bases for V and 5 bases for J; bases not matched to a gene: 14. Germline CDR1 MDHEN, CDR2 SYDVKM. The CDR3 nucleotides read TGTGCCAGCACTACTGGGGGGGGGATACGGAACGAGCAGTACTTC. It codes for CASTTGGGIRNEQYF.

The gene calls are TRBV5-6 and TRBJ2-5; D might be TRBD1 (5 bases). Germline CDR1 and CDR2: SGHDT and YYEEEE. The CDR3 is 14 residues long. V lost 4 bases to trimming and J lost 5 bases, with 15 bases between them. This CDR3 reads CASSIDSYRETQYF. The DNA for the CDR3 is TGTGCCAGCAGCATAGACTCCTACAGGGAGACCCAGTACTTC.

This clonotype was picked up many times. This chain uses TRBV5-1 with TRBJ1-4, with 8 bases identical to TRBD1. Germline CDR1 and CDR2: SGHRS and YFSETQ. V was clipped by 1 base and J by 3 bases; unmatched bases: 5. CDR3 length: 16 residues. CDR3 amino acids: CASSLYATGANEKLFF. CDR3 in DNA: TGCGCCAGCAGCTTGTATGCGACAGGGGCTAATGAAAAACTGTTTTTT.